This T cell receptor beta chain was captured by sequencing in a study of blood T cells in healthy people across ages. Study results and caveats: Fewer expanded clones and more diversity marked long-lived versus aged donors.

Trimming left V 5 bases short and J 2 bases short, with 13 bases between. The CDR3 length is 13 residues. CDR1 and CDR2 (germline): DFQATT, SNEGSKA (reference sequence). A second about 7 to 11 cycle PCR used barcoded and J-beta primers. TCRdb processed the 5' RACE reads anew with MiXCR; each CDR3 protein has one entry. The sample holds more than 1,400,000 distinct CDR3 sequences, 35% to 45% seen once. This clonotype has at least ten counts. Its target is unknown. Each donor supplied roughly 9.2 milliliters of peripheral blood. Sequencing used blood. This clonotype originated in a young woman in good health. The chain couples TRBV20-1 to TRBJ2-7, with D perhaps assigned TRBD1 or TRBD2 (6 bases each). Here the CDR3 DNA reads TGCAGTGCTCGGGGGCCGGACACCTACGAGCAGTACTTC. This gives the protein CSARGPDTYEQYF.